This record concerns one TCR beta chain sequence. Antigen unknown. V was trimmed by 5 bases and J by 8 bases, leaving 18 bases between them. The CDR3 totals 14 residues. Germline loops: CDR1 MNHEY, CDR2 SMNVEV (reference sequence). Terminally differentiated effector memory CD45RA+ cells were excluded by CCR7 positive selection of CD45RO-negative cells. This record belongs to a study of shared clonotypes between healthy human individuals. Each subset's genomic DNA was shared equally among a number of immunoSEQ plates. Clones were sequenced by immunoSEQ multiplex PCR, and TCRdb holds only the in-frame ones, with some missing. Of hundreds of thousands of clones listed, 92% were seen once; the top ten hold 24%. Study-wide results and caveats: The study drew on few donors, limiting represented genetic and exposure-history diversity. Clonotype sharing across a few donors was observed for approximately 5% of naive CD4 clonotypes.

The chain combines TRBV27 with TRBJ1-2; TRBD1 is a possible D gene (5 bases). Sequences were obtained from naive CD8+ T cells sorted from blood. The source of this sequence is a man aged 25 to 45 in good health. The CDR3: CASSPTETARGYTF. The CDR3, as DNA: TGTGCCAGCAGTCCTACGGAGACAGCGAGGGGCTACACCTTC.